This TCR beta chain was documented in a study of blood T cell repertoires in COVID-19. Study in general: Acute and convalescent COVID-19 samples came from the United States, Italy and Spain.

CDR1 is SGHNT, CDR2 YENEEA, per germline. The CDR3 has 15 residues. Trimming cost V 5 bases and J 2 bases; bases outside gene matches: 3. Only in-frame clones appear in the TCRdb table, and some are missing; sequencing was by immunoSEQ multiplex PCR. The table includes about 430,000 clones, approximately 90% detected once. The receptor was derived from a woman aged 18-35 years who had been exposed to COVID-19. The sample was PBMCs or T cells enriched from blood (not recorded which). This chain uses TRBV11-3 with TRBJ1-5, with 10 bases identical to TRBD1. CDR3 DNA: TGTGCCAGCAGCGGGACAGGGGTAGGCAATCAGCCCCAGCATTTT. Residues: CASSGTGVGNQPQHF. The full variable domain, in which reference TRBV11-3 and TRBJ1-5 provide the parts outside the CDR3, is EAGVVQSPRYKIIEKKQPVAFWCNPISGHNTLYWYLQNLGQGPELLIRYENEEAVDDSQLPKDRFSAERLKGVDSTLKIQPAELGDSAVYLCASSGTGVGNQPQHFGDGTRLSIL.